This section outlines one TCR beta chain sequence together with its context. Assay used: immunoSEQ multiplex PCR; TCRdb lists only in-frame clones, some missing. The table includes roughly 1,000,000 clones, approximately 80% detected once. This entry comes from a study of shared clonotypes between healthy human individuals. After removal of 5 bases from V and 6 bases from J, the junction contained 4 bases not matched to a gene. This CDR3 has 15 amino acids. Germline CDR1 MNHEY, CDR2 SVGAGI. What was sequenced was memory CD4+ T cells from PBMCs. Regarding subset: CD45RA-negative fraction. V is TRBV6-5 and J is TRBJ2-1; 13 bases line up with TRBD2. The clonotype was recovered from a man between 18 and 35 years old in good health. Some clones in this sample may be carry-over from other donors' samples. The CDR3 protein is CASSPRTSGSNEQFF. CDR3 nucleotide sequence: TGTGCCAGCAGTCCCCGGACTAGCGGGAGCAATGAGCAGTTCTTC.